This T cell receptor (beta chain) was recorded in a study of CD8 T cells in Susac syndrome. V was trimmed by 3 bases and J by 5 bases, leaving 11 bases between them. This CDR3 is built from 14 residues. Germline V CDR1 and CDR2: GTSNPN, SVGIG (reference sequence). CD8+ and CD4+ T cells from blood underwent TCR beta sequencing, which was carried out in a high-throughput format. Recently defined diagnostic criteria for definite or probable disease were fulfilled by Susac syndrome patients. Purification of the CD8+ and CD4+ T cells relied on negative isolation, and TEMRA cells underwent FACS enrichment. Reverse transcription of about 0.5 to 1 ug RNA used random hexamers. TCRdb re-derived calls from the immunoSEQ multiplex PCR reads in MiXCR, one entry per CDR3 protein. The table records about 210,000 distinct CDR3 sequences, about 94% of them present only once.

The chain uses TRBV30 and TRBJ1-6, with D perhaps matching TRBD1 (5 bases). The specimen sequenced was CD4+ T cells from PBMCs. This clonotype was obtained from a human donor with Susac syndrome. CDR3 coding DNA: TGTGCCTGGAGGGGGGAGCAGAATAATTCACCCCTCCACTTT. Translated, it gives CAWRGEQNNSPLHF.